The clone carrying this TCR beta chain showed up just a few times. The target antigen is unknown. V was cut by 5 bases and J by 4 bases, with 18 bases left in between. The CDR3 has 16 residues. The germline gives CDR1 SGHVS, CDR2 FQNEAQ. The sample belongs to a study of post-analysis software for immune sequencing data. Study information: Relapsing-remitting, secondary progressive and progressive-relapsing forms of multiple sclerosis all featured among disease courses. Overall study findings and caveats: Patients showed TRBV5-6, TRBV5-1 and TRBV20-1 among a few TRBV segments more frequent than in controls.

Unique molecular identifiers were present in the TCR beta cDNA libraries. With roughly 0.9 to 10 million T cells as the source, hundreds of thousands of cDNA molecules resulted. A single record per CDR3 protein comes from TCRdb applying MiXCR to the PCR reads. The data contain some 690,000 distinct CDR3 sequences, just under 30% of them singletons. Sequencing used blood. The TCR sequence derives from a girl aged 10-17 years with multiple sclerosis. The chain joins TRBV7-8 to TRBJ1-5; D may be TRBD1 (6 bases). CDR3 sequence: CASSPNPTGDNQPQHF. The CDR3 DNA follows: TGTGCCAGCAGCCCGAACCCGACAGGAGATAATCAGCCCCAGCATTTT.